These 2 T cell receptor beta chains originate from one sample sequenced in a study of blood T cell repertoires in COVID-19. Sequenced by immunoSEQ multiplex PCR; TCRdb stores in-frame clones only, minus some. The sample shows 95,000 to 110,000 clones, 80% to 90% of them seen only once. The sequenced material came from peripheral blood. The receptors here all came from an older woman with acute or convalescent COVID-19.

The CDR3 DNA reads TGTGCCAGCAGCCGGGGGACAGGGAAGGGGACTAATGAAAAACTGTTTTTT. As protein: CASSRGTGKGTNEKLFF. The chain couples TRBV9 to TRBJ1-4; the match to TRBD1 covers 9 bases. The trim removed 4 bases at V and 2 bases at J, leaving 9 bases unmatched. Germline lookup yields CDR1 SGDLS and CDR2 YYNGEE. The CDR3 sequence is 17 residues long. Variable domain in full (rest from reference TRBV9 and TRBJ1-4): DSGVTQTPKHLITATGQRVTLRCSPRSGDLSVYWYQQSLDQGLQFLIQYYNGEERAKGNILERFSAQQFPDLHSELNLSSLELGDSALYFCASSRGTGKGTNEKLFFGSGTQLSVL.

The gene calls are TRBV28 and TRBJ1-4; 9 positions match TRBD1. The CDR3 runs to 14 residues. The V segment lost 8 bases and the J segment 8 bases; nucleotides outside the gene matches: 9. Looked up from germline, CDR1 is MDHEN and CDR2 is SYDVKM. CDR3 coding DNA: TGTGCCAGCGCACAGGGGGCGCATCCCGAAAAACTGTTTTTT. Its protein product is CASAQGAHPEKLFF.